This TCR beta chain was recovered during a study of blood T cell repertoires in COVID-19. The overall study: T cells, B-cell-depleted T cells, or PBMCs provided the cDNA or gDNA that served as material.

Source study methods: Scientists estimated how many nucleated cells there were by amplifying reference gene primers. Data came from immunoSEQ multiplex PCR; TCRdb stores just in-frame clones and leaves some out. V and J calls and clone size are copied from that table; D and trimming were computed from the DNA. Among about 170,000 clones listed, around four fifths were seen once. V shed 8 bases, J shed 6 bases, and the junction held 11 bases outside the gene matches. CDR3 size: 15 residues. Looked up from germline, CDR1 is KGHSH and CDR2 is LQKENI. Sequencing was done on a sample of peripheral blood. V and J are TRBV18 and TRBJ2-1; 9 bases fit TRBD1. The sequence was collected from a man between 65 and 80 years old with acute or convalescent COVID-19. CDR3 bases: TGTGCCAGCACAAATGACAGGGGGATGAGCAATGAGCAGTTCTTC. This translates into CASTNDRGMSNEQFF.